The source of this T cell receptor beta chain is a study of T cell responses to AZD1222 COVID-19 vaccine. This clone was seen once. Its antigen is not known. CDR1 and CDR2 from the germline V gene are LGHDT and YNNKEL (reference sequence). The CDR3 runs 16 residues. V lost 3 bases and J lost 8, with 19 bases in between. TCRdb keeps only in-frame clones here, not all; method: immunoSEQ multiplex PCR. The data hold under 200,000 clones, with around nine tenths observed a single time. Broader study findings: Epitopes outside B.1.351 and B.1.1.7 mutated regions reportedly drew nearly half of spike TCRs. The study found Spike-specific TCR breadth and depth rose after two AZD1222 doses. Only 5 to 7 AZD1222 recipients tested seropositive at baseline.

The source material was peripheral blood, sampled 28 days after the second AZD1222 dose. The rearrangement uses TRBV3-1 (or the pseudogene TRBV3-2) and TRBJ1-4; weak D call: TRBD1 (6 bases). The sequence was obtained from an adult who received the AZD1222 COVID-19 vaccine. CDR3 residues: CASSQSGAVDREKLFF. The CDR3 bases are TGTGCCAGCAGCCAGTCAGGGGCAGTGGATAGGGAAAAACTGTTTTTT.